Listed below are T cell receptor beta chains from one sample, sequenced in a study of blood T cells in healthy people across ages. MiXCR, run by TCRdb on the 5' RACE reads, gives a single entry per CDR3 protein. The sample carries hundreds of thousands of distinct CDR3 sequences, about a fifth recorded once. Sequenced input: blood. These receptors all stem from a man between 65 and 85 years old in good health. CDR3s include the opening cysteine and the closing phenylalanine or tryptophan. D genes are given only for firm matches. Size is stated for part of the rows, as once, few or many counts, or as a class when the clone is expanded.

CDR3aa: CSARELAGSNTQYF; CDR3nt: TGCAGTGCTAGAGAGCTAGCGGGGTCCAATACGCAGTATTTT; v_gene: TRBV20-1; j_gene: TRBJ2-3; d_gene: TRBD2; abundance: few
CDR3aa: CASRETSGSDTQYF; CDR3nt: TGTGCCAGCAGGGAAACTAGCGGGAGTGATACGCAGTATTTT; v_gene: TRBV28; j_gene: TRBJ2-3; d_gene: TRBD2; abundance: .
CDR3aa: CASSPALNHGGNTIYF; CDR3nt: TGCGCCAGCAGCCCTGCACTCAATCACGGGGGAAACACCATATATTTT; v_gene: TRBV5-1; j_gene: TRBJ1-3; d_gene: .; abundance: .
CDR3aa: CASTRDRAGYGYTF; CDR3nt: TGTGCCAGCACTAGGGACAGGGCTGGCTATGGCTACACCTTC; v_gene: TRBV6-5; j_gene: TRBJ1-2; d_gene: TRBD1; abundance: few
CDR3aa: CASSSIAGGGDTQYF; CDR3nt: TGTGCCAGCAGCTCCATTGCGGGAGGAGGAGATACGCAGTATTTT; v_gene: TRBV7-6; j_gene: TRBJ2-3; d_gene: TRBD2; abundance: .
CDR3aa: CATSDAMGVGELFF; CDR3nt: TGTGCCACCAGTGATGCAATGGGTGTAGGGGAGCTGTTTTTT; v_gene: TRBV24-1; j_gene: TRBJ2-2; d_gene: .; abundance: few
CDR3aa: CSARPAGDADTQYF; CDR3nt: TGCAGTGCTAGGCCAGCAGGGGACGCAGATACGCAGTATTTT; v_gene: TRBV20-1; j_gene: TRBJ2-3; d_gene: .; abundance: few
CDR3aa: CASSPLGGRDTEAFF; CDR3nt: TGTGCCAGCTCACCACTAGGCGGTCGCGACACTGAAGCTTTCTTT; v_gene: TRBV18; j_gene: TRBJ1-1; d_gene: .; abundance: .
CDR3aa: CSVGAGEGKLFF; CDR3nt: TGCAGCGTTGGGGCGGGAGAAGGAAAACTGTTTTTT; v_gene: TRBV29-1; j_gene: TRBJ1-4; d_gene: .; abundance: many
CDR3aa: CASSQGQGETEAFF; CDR3nt: TGCGCCAGCAGCCAGGGACAGGGGGAAACTGAAGCTTTCTTT; v_gene: TRBV5-1; j_gene: TRBJ1-1; d_gene: TRBD1; abundance: few
CDR3aa: CASGPGQRKYF; CDR3nt: TGTGCCAGTGGACCGGGACAGCGCAAGTACTTC; v_gene: TRBV28; j_gene: TRBJ2-4; d_gene: TRBD1; abundance: few
CDR3aa: CASSDGWAAFF; CDR3nt: TGTGCCAGCAGCGACGGGTGGGCGGCTTTCTTT; v_gene: TRBV3-1; j_gene: TRBJ1-1; d_gene: .; abundance: .
CDR3aa: CASSYRDSPLEKLFF; CDR3nt: TGTGCCAGCAGTTACCGTGACAGTCCGCTGGAAAAACTGTTTTTT; v_gene: TRBV6-5; j_gene: TRBJ1-4; d_gene: .; abundance: few